This TCR beta chain came from a study of cytomegalovirus exposure and HLA in healthy donors. General study results and limits: Some V segments, including TRBV6-2 and TRBV6-3, were excluded as indistinguishable.

Use of 60 Vbeta and 13 Jbeta primers characterized the PCR. Sequencing was performed with immunoSEQ multiplex PCR; in TCRdb, only in-frame clones are kept and a portion is missing. The table shows roughly 99,000 clones, with 60% to 80% occurring only once. This CDR3 spans 17 amino acids. V lost 5 bases and J lost 0; bases outside the gene matches: 4. Germline CDR1 is SGHTA and CDR2 is FQGTGA. With regard to this clone: The antigen is not known.

The receptor comes from a woman aged 40 to 49 in good health and CMV-seronegative. Sequenced: PBMCs. The V call is TRBV7-3, the J call TRBJ2-3; 14 bases align to TRBD2. CDR3 DNA: TGTGCCAGCAGCCTCGGACTAGCGGGGGGAAGCACAGATACGCAGTATTTT. It codes for CASSLGLAGGSTDTQYF.